This T cell receptor (beta chain) is from a study of blood T cell repertoires in COVID-19. Study-level background: COVID-19 samples from acute and convalescent phases originated in the United States, Italy and Spain. PBMCs, B-cell-depleted T cells, or T cells were the source of the cDNA or gDNA that made up the material.

Per the original data handling: Reference gene primer amplification gave nucleated cell count estimates. Clones were read by immunoSEQ multiplex PCR, and TCRdb kept only the in-frame ones, dropping some. V and J calls and clone size follow that table, whereas D and trimming were derived from the DNA. The sample lists about 150,000 clones; over 70% were seen once. CDR3 length: 14 residues. The V and J ends lost 5 bases and 5 bases respectively, with 15 bases between them. CDR1 is SGHTA, CDR2 FQGNSA, per germline. The receptor was derived from a man older than 75 with acute or convalescent COVID-19. The sequencing sample was made of peripheral blood. The rearrangement uses TRBV7-2 and TRBJ2-5, with D possibly being TRBD1 (6 bases). The CDR3 region has the DNA TGTGCCAGCAGCGGGGGAACAGGGCACGAGACCCAGTACTTC. Amino acid sequence: CASSGGTGHETQYF.